The T cell receptor (beta chain) described here comes from a study of T cell repertoires in cytomegalovirus infection. Study findings and constraints: Clonotype analysis showed dominance of the ex vivo response by HLA-C-restricted CMV-specific TCR beta clonotypes. Cumulative frequency (of public TCR beta family members) identified carriers of CMV plus the relevant HLA.

TCRdb used MiXCR to reprocess the reads, holding one entry per CDR3 protein. Counted here are around 360,000 distinct CDR3 sequences, nearly 35% occurring once; the ten biggest clones make up approximately 13%. This clonotype was detected once. The antigen is undetermined. Germline V gene data show CDR1 as MGHRA and CDR2 as YSYEKL. V was pared by 2 bases and J by 3 bases, with 11 bases between. This CDR3 comprises 15 residues. Sample: cultured PBMCs, taken from culture after CMV antigen stimulation. The receptor was isolated from a human donor in good health (CMV status not recorded). Some clones in this sample may be carry-over from other donors' samples. J is TRBJ1-5 and V is TRBV4-1; tentative D call: TRBD1 (6 bases). Written as DNA, the CDR3 is TGCGCCAGCAGCCAAACCCGACAGGCCAATCAGCCCCAGCATTTT. Residues: CASSQTRQANQPQHF.